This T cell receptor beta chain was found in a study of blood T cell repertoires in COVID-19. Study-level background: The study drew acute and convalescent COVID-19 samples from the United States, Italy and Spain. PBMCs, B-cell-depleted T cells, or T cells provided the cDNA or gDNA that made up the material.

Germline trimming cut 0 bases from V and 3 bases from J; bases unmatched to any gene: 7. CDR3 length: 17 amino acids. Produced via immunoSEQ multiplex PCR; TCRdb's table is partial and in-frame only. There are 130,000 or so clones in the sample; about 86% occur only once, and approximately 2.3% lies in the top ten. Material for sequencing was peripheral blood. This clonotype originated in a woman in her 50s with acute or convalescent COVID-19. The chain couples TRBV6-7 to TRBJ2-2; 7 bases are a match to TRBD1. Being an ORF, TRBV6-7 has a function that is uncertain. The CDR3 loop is CASSYSKQGKDTGELFF. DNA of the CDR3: TGTGCCAGCAGTTACTCGAAACAGGGGAAAGACACCGGGGAGCTGTTTTTT.